This T cell receptor beta chain was captured in a study of T cell responses to AZD1222 COVID-19 vaccine. This table comes from immunoSEQ multiplex PCR, and its TCRdb copy is limited to in-frame clones, with some not included. Seen here are 150,000 to 200,000 clones, roughly nine tenths observed once, and the top ten hold 2.5% to 3%. Comments on this clone: The antigen is undetermined.

Study-wide results and limits: With dominance at 160-218 and 743-854, vaccine-associated CD4 TCRs spanned spike. Females made up more of the donors, who were largely white British, and clonal diversity may have come out too low.

V lost 7 bases to trimming and J lost 0 bases, with 12 bases between them. Germline V gene sequence: CDR1 MDHEN, CDR2 SYDVKM. The CDR3 spans 15 residues. This TCR derives from an adult in good health. V usage is TRBV28 and J usage is TRBJ1-4; a weak D match, TRBD1 (5 bases). Sample: peripheral blood, taken on day 0 of AZD1222 vaccination. CDR3 coding DNA: TGTGCCAGCATAAGGGGCGGGACAACTAATGAAAAACTGTTTTTT. Its protein product is CASIRGGTTNEKLFF. The complete variable domain, with remaining parts taken from reference TRBV28 and TRBJ1-4, reads DVKVTQSSRYLVKRTGEKVFLECVQDMDHENMFWYRQDPGLGLRLIYFSYDVKMKEKGDIPEGYSVSREKKERFSLILESASTNQTSMYLCASIRGGTTNEKLFFGSGTQLSVL.